The clone carrying this TCR beta chain was recorded once. The antigen remains unidentified. The data derive from a study of cytomegalovirus exposure and HLA in healthy donors. Study as a whole: The approximately 120 validation repertoires were produced on the same platform as the approximately 620 repertoires of the first cohort. This was reported in a later analysis.

The donors were in the approximately 130-subject validation cohort, distinct from the roughly 600-subject first cohort. Study-wide results and limits: As was reported, the classifier diagnosed cytomegalovirus status with high specificity and sensitivity. As confirmed in vitro, three CMV-associated chains were specific for CMV antigens.

Profiled with immunoSEQ multiplex PCR; TCRdb holds only in-frame clones, not every one. The sample shows 95,000 to 150,000 clones, 89% of them seen only once. Germline values: CDR1 MDHEN, CDR2 SYDVKM. The CDR3 contains 15 residues. Trimming cost V 5 bases and J 0 bases, with 13 bases left between them. The specimen sequenced was PBMCs. The V and J genes are TRBV28 and TRBJ1-1; D gene ambiguous. This clonotype was sampled from a woman younger than 30 in good health and CMV-seronegative. The CDR3 nucleotides read TGTGCCAGCAGTCCACCGAGATCCATGAACACTGAAGCTTTCTTT. As protein: CASSPPRSMNTEAFF.